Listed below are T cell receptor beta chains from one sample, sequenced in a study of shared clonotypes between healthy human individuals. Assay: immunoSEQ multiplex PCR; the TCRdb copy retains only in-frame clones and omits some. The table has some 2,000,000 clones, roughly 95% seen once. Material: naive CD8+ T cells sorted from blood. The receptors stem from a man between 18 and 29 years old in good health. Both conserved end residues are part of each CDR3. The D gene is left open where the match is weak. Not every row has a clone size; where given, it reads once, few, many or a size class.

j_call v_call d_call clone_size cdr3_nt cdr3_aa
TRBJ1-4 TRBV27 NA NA TGTGCCAGCAGTTTAATGTCCGGGGGACTTTATAATGAAAAACTGTTTTTT CASSLMSGGLYNEKLFF
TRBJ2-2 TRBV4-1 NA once TGCGCCAGCAGCCAAGCAGGGGCCGGGGAGCTGTTTTTT CASSQAGAGELFF
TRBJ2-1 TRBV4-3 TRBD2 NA TGCGCCAGCAGCCAACAAACCGGGACTAGCGACTACAATGAGCAGTTCTTC CASSQQTGTSDYNEQFF
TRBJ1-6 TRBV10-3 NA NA TGTGCCATCAGTGAGTGGCAGGGTGGTTCACCCCTCCACTTT CAISEWQGGSPLHF
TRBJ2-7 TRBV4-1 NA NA TGCGCCAGCAGCCAGGTCGTAGGCGCCTTCTACGAGCAGTACTTC CASSQVVGAFYEQYF
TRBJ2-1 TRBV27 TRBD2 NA TGTGCCAGCAGTTTAGGGAGGGGATGGGATGAGCAGTTCTTC CASSLGRGWDEQFF
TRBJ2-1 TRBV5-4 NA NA TGTGCCAGCAGCTTGGTGGGGACATCCTACAATGAGCAGTTCTTC CASSLVGTSYNEQFF
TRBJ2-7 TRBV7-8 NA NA TGTGCCAGCAGCTTAGGCCCGGTGGTAGACGAGCAGTACTTC CASSLGPVVDEQYF
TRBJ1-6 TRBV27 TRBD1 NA TGTGCCAGCAGTCCGGGACAGGTGAATTCACCCCTCCACTTT CASSPGQVNSPLHF
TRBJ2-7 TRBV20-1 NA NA TGCAGTGCTAGATTCGGCGGCGAGCAGTACTTC CSARFGGEQYF
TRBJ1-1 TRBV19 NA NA TGTGCCAGTAGTATTGCAGGGGCGACTGAAGCTTTCTTT CASSIAGATEAFF
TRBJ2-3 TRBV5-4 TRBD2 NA TGTGCCAGCAGCCTCCAGGCAGCGGGAGTAGGAGTCGGCACAGATACGCAGTATTTT CASSLQAAGVGVGTDTQYF
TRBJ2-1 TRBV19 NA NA TGTGCCAGTAGCCCTGACTACTACAATGAGCAGTTCTTC CASSPDYYNEQFF
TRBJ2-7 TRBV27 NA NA TGTGCCAGCGGTCTTTGGGCCTACGAGCAGTACTTC CASGLWAYEQYF
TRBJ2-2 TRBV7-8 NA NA TGTGCCAGCAGCTTAAACAGCTTGAACACCGGGGAGCTGTTTTTT CASSLNSLNTGELFF
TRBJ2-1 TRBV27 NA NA TGTGCCAGCAGTTTCGTGGGGGTTACCTACAATGAGCAGTTCTTC CASSFVGVTYNEQFF
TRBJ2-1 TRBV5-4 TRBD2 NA TGTGCCAGCAGCGATATAGCGGGGGGAAACAATGAGCAGTTCTTC CASSDIAGGNNEQFF
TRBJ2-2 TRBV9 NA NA TGTGCCAGCAGCGTCGGAGCCCGCAACACCGGGGAGCTGTTTTTT CASSVGARNTGELFF
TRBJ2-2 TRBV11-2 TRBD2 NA TGTGCCAGCAGTCCTAGCGGGAGCGTGGCCGGGGAGCTGTTTTTT CASSPSGSVAGELFF